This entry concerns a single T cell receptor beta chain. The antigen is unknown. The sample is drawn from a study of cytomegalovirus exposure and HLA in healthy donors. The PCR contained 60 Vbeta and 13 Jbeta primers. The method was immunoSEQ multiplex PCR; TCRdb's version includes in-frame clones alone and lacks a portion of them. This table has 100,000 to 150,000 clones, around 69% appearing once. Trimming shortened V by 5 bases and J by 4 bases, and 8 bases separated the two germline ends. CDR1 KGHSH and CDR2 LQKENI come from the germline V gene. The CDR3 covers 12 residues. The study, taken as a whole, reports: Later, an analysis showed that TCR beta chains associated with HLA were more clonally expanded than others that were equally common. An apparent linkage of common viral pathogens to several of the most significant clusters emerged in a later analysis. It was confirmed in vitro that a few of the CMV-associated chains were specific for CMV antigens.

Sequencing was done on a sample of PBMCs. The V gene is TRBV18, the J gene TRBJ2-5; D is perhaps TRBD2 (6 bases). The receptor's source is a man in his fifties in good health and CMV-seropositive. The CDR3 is CASSGGVETQYF. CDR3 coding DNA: TGTGCCAGCTCAGGAGGGGTAGAGACCCAGTACTTC.